A single sample gave rise to the 22 T cell receptor beta chains below, sequenced in a study of cytomegalovirus exposure and HLA in healthy donors. Primers for the PCR totalled 60 Vbeta and 13 Jbeta. Assay used: immunoSEQ multiplex PCR; TCRdb lists only in-frame clones, some missing. This sample carries 80,000 to 100,000 clones, roughly 73% of them seen once, and the ten largest clones take around 7.8%. Material for sequencing was PBMCs. All receptors derive from a man aged 50 or older in good health and CMV-seropositive.

The genes are TRBV10-3 and TRBJ1-1; perhaps TRBD1 as D (6 bases). Between the trimmed V and J ends, which lost 0 bases and 5 bases, there was a span of 16 bases. Germline CDR1 ENHRY, CDR2 SYGVKD. This CDR3 has 16 residues. The CDR3 sequence: CAISESFQGMRTEAFF. In nucleotides, the CDR3 is TGTGCCATCAGTGAGTCGTTCCAGGGGATGAGAACTGAAGCTTTCTTT.

This chain links TRBV6-1 with TRBJ1-5; D is unresolved. V lost 6 bases and J lost 6, with 18 bases in between. The CDR3 is 15 amino acids. CDR1 and CDR2 from the germline V gene are MNHNS and SASEGT. The CDR3 spells CASSSLGPSVQPQHF. CDR3 coding DNA: TGTGCCAGCAGCTCCCTTGGGCCGTCGGTTCAGCCCCAGCATTTT.

The chain is built from TRBV10-3 and TRBJ1-5; 11 bases are a match to TRBD1. The CDR3 has 14 residues. Trimming cost V 4 bases and J 6 bases; bases outside gene matches: 2. CDR1 and CDR2 (germline): ENHRY, SYGVKD. In DNA form, the CDR3 reads TGTGCCATCAGTGGGGACAGGGGGAGTCAGCCCCAGCATTTT. Protein sequence: CAISGDRGSQPQHF.

This clone was counted once. One end of the junction is discordant with germline, which a read error may explain. The genes are TRBV30 and TRBJ1-2, with D unclear. CDR3 size: 13 residues. Per the germline V gene, CDR1 is GTSNPN and CDR2 is SVGIG (reference sequence). In DNA form, the CDR3 reads TGTGCCTGGAACAGTGCATCGTCCTATGGCTACCCCTTC. It is translated as CAWNSASSYGYPF.

This clone was counted a few times. The chain uses TRBV19 and TRBJ1-6; 7 bases map to TRBD1. V lost 5 bases to trimming and J lost 7 bases; unmatched junction nucleotides: 8. Germline CDR1 and CDR2: LNHDA and SQIVND (reference sequence). The CDR3 is 15 amino acids. CDR3 amino acids: CASSGGDSGNSPLHF. CDR3 in DNA: TGTGCCAGTAGTGGCGGGGACAGCGGAAATTCACCCCTCCACTTT. Complete variable domain (other parts from reference TRBV19 and TRBJ1-6): DGGITQSPKYLFRKEGQNVTLSCEQNLNHDAMYWYRQDPGQGLRLIYYSQIVNDFQKGDIAEGYSVSREKKESFPLTVTSAQKNPTAFYLCASSGGDSGNSPLHFGNGTRLTVT.

The chain carries TRBV20-1 and TRBJ2-1, with D possibly TRBD2 on 6 matching bases. Trimming removed 3 bases at V and 7 bases at J, with 7 bases between. CDR1 is DFQATT and CDR2 is SNEGSKA in the germline V gene (reference sequence). CDR3 length: 11 residues. The CDR3 nucleotides read TGCAGTGCTAGTGCGGGAAATGAGCAGTTCTTC. Encoded protein: CSASAGNEQFF.

This chain connects TRBV7-2 to TRBJ2-5, with TRBD2 identical over 9 bases. V shed 0 bases and J 5 bases; nucleotides not matched to a gene: 13. Germline V lookup: CDR1 SGHTA, CDR2 FQGNSA. The CDR3 loop spans 18 amino acids. This CDR3 reads CASSLAGGGVSQVETQYF. CDR3 in DNA: TGTGCCAGCAGCTTAGCGGGCGGGGGGGTGTCTCAAGTGGAGACCCAGTACTTC. The full variable domain, in which reference TRBV7-2 and TRBJ2-5 provide the parts outside the CDR3, is GAGVSQSPSNKVTEKGKDVELRCDPISGHTALYWYRQSLGQGLEFLIYFQGNSAPDKSGLPSDRFSAERTGGSVSTLTIQRTQQEDSAVYLCASSLAGGGVSQVETQYFGPGTRLLVL.

This clone appeared a few times. The V gene is TRBV5-4, the J gene TRBJ2-3, with 8 bases that match TRBD2. V was pared by 5 bases and J by 1 base, with 9 bases of the junction left unmatched. CDR1 and CDR2 from the germline V gene are SGHNT and YYREEE (reference sequence). The CDR3 has 16 residues. The CDR3: CASSKPGLGGTDTQYF. CDR3 nucleotide sequence: TGTGCCAGCAGTAAGCCGGGACTAGGGGGCACAGATACGCAGTATTTT.

This clone was picked up a small number of times. This rearrangement joins TRBV7-8 to TRBJ2-2, with no clear D. Germline CDR1 is SGHVS and CDR2 is FQNEAQ. This CDR3 region has 12 residues. V was shortened by 5 bases and J by 7 bases, with 8 bases between the two germline ends. This CDR3 reads CASSPVSGELFF. CDR3 sequence (DNA): TGTGCCAGCAGCCCAGTAAGCGGGGAGCTGTTTTTT.

V usage is TRBV4-3 and J usage is TRBJ1-2; possible D gene TRBD1, 6 bases. CDR3 size: 13 residues. V lost 1 base and J 7 bases, leaving 10 bases between the germline ends. Germline V lookup: CDR1 LGHNA, CDR2 YSLEER. The CDR3 DNA reads TGCGCCAGCAGCCAAGGGGGGCGCGGTGGCTACACCTTC. This sequence encodes CASSQGGRGGYTF.

V is TRBV6-1 and J is TRBJ1-5; TRBD1 matches at 7 bases. The V gene's germline CDR1 is MNHNS and CDR2 SASEGT. The CDR3 length is 15 residues. The V gene end was trimmed by 4 bases and the J gene end by 7 bases; junction bases not matched to a gene: 10. The CDR3 sequence: CASSGRQGIKQPQHF. For the CDR3, the DNA is TGTGCCAGCAGTGGGAGACAGGGAATAAAGCAGCCCCAGCATTTT.

V usage is TRBV19 and J usage is TRBJ1-1; 8 bases align to TRBD1. CDR1 LNHDA and CDR2 SQIVND come from the germline V gene (reference sequence). This CDR3 is built from 14 residues. V trimming: 4 bases; J trimming: 1 base; junction bases outside the gene matches: 2. CDR3 nucleotides: TGTGCCAGTAGTAAGACAGGGGCGAACACTGAAGCTTTCTTT. Residues: CASSKTGANTEAFF.

This chain links TRBV5-4 with TRBJ2-7; TRBD2 might be the D (6 bases). Germline CDR1 and CDR2: SGHNT and YYREEE (reference sequence). V lost 1 base to trimming and J lost 2 bases, with 10 bases between them. This CDR3 contains 14 residues. CDR3 region: CASSLRTGAYEQYF. The DNA for the CDR3 is TGTGCCAGCAGCTTGAGGACGGGAGCCTACGAGCAGTACTTC.

The chain links TRBV29-1 to TRBJ1-4; tentatively, D is TRBD1 (6 bases). This CDR3 has 11 residues. CDR1 SQVTM and CDR2 ANQGSEA come from the germline V gene. Trimming stripped 8 bases from V and 17 bases from J, with 21 bases between. In nucleotides, the CDR3 is TGCAGCTCCGGGACACGTGAAAACGCCTTTTTT. Translation gives CSSGTRENAFF.

This clone occurred a few times. V is TRBV7-2 and J is TRBJ2-7; TRBD2 agrees at 9 bases. CDR1 SGHTA and CDR2 FQGNSA come from the germline V gene. The J segment lost 3 bases and the V segment lost 4 bases, leaving 7 bases of the junction unmatched. This CDR3 is 15 amino acids long. This chain's CDR3 is CASSSRTSANYEQYF. As DNA, the CDR3 is TGTGCCAGCAGCTCTAGGACTAGCGCGAACTACGAGCAGTACTTC.

This clone has just a few counts. This rearrangement joins TRBV6-5 to TRBJ1-2, with D possibly being TRBD1 (6 bases). The CDR3 is 13 amino acids. The germline CDR1 and CDR2 sequences are MNHEY and SVGAGI. V gave up 5 bases and J gave up 2 bases, with 9 bases separating them. CDR3 loop: CASSRTENYGYTF. CDR3 nucleotide sequence: TGTGCCAGCAGTAGGACAGAGAACTATGGCTACACCTTC.

This clone was seen a handful of times. The V gene is TRBV10-3, the J gene TRBJ2-7; D might be TRBD1 (5 bases). CDR3 length equals 14 residues. V lost 8 bases to trimming and J lost 2 bases, with 16 bases between them. Per the germline V gene, CDR1 is ENHRY and CDR2 is SYGVKD. The CDR3 sequence is CAIGAPDTTYEQYF. CDR3 sequence (DNA): TGTGCCATCGGTGCCCCGGACACCACCTACGAGCAGTACTTC.

The chain uses TRBV7-8 and TRBJ1-5; D uncertain. The CDR3 runs 16 residues. From germline, CDR1 is SGHVS and CDR2 FQNEAQ. Trimming took 1 base from V and 0 from J, leaving 10 bases between them. The CDR3 loop is CASSLDAATSNQPQHF. The DNA of the CDR3 is TGTGCCAGCAGCTTAGACGCGGCGACTAGCAATCAGCCCCAGCATTTT. Complete variable domain (other parts from reference TRBV7-8 and TRBJ1-5): GAGVSQSPRYKVAKRGQDVALRCDPISGHVSLFWYQQALGQGPEFLTYFQNEAQLDKSGLPSDRFFAERPEGSVSTLKIQRTQQEDSAVYLCASSLDAATSNQPQHFGDGTRLSIL.

Remarks on this clone: At one end the junction does not follow the germline gene, possibly because of a read error. The chain uses TRBV6-5 and TRBJ2-7; 9 nucleotides align to TRBD2. The germline V gene has CDR1 MNHEY and CDR2 SVGAGI. CDR3 length: 14 amino acids. The DNA for the CDR3 is TGTGCCAGCAGGGGTTTGACTAGCGGCTACGAGCAGCACTTC. Its translation: CASRGLTSGYEQHF.

As to this clone: The junction and the germline gene differ at one end; a read error may be behind it. The gene calls are TRBV5-4 and TRBJ1-6; 7 nucleotides agree with TRBD1. The CDR3 length is 14 residues. Germline CDR1 reads SGHNT; CDR2 reads YYREEE (reference sequence). CDR3 amino acids: CASSIGTVNSPLNF. In DNA form, the CDR3 reads TGTGCCAGCAGCATCGGGACAGTAAATTCACCCCTCAACTTT.

In its sample, this clone was seen a few times. The V and J genes are TRBV9 and TRBJ2-2; 8 nucleotides match TRBD2. The germline V gene has CDR1 SGDLS and CDR2 YYNGEE. This CDR3 region has 16 residues. V lost 3 bases, J lost 6 bases, and 10 bases stayed unmatched. The CDR3 here is CASSGTGGAVAGELFF. Written as DNA, the CDR3 is TGTGCCAGCAGCGGAACCGGGGGGGCCGTGGCCGGGGAGCTGTTTTTT.

The chain employs TRBV7-8 and TRBJ2-2; D is possibly TRBD2 (6 bases). CDR3 length: 15 residues. Germline CDR1 and CDR2: SGHVS and FQNEAQ. V lost 0 bases, J lost 4 bases, and 9 bases lay in between. CDR3 protein: CASSLAWEATGELFF. The CDR3 coding sequence is TGTGCCAGCAGCTTAGCGTGGGAGGCCACCGGGGAGCTGTTTTTT.